These T cell receptor beta chains were read from a single sample in a study of blood T cell repertoires in COVID-19. Generated by immunoSEQ multiplex PCR, the TCRdb table keeps only in-frame clones and is missing some. This sample carries about 250,000 clones, around 82% of them seen once, and the ten largest clones take more than 6.5%. Input material: peripheral blood. These receptors were obtained from a man aged 40-49 years with active or convalescent COVID-19. Both conserved end residues are part of each CDR3. A D gene is named only where the DNA matches it firmly. Size is omitted from some rows. Given values are once, few, many or a class for expanded clones.

v_call	clone_size	j_call	d_call	cdr3_aa	cdr3_nt
TRBV5-1	.	TRBJ1-3	.	CASSLEAASGNTIYF	TGCGCCAGCAGCTTGGAGGCAGCGAGTGGAAACACCATATATTTT
TRBV29-1	.	TRBJ2-5	.	CSAGGGLVQETQYF	TGCAGCGCAGGGGGGGGATTAGTCCAAGAGACCCAGTACTTC
TRBV24-1	once	TRBJ2-5	TRBD2	CATSGSSGGAGRETQYF	TGTGCCACCAGTGGATCTAGCGGGGGGGCAGGGAGAGAGACCCAGTACTTC
TRBV19	.	TRBJ2-7	.	CASRDSFYEQYF	TGTGCCAGTAGGGACAGTTTCTACGAGCAGTACTTC
TRBV7-2	.	TRBJ1-6	TRBD1	CASSLGGQYNSPLHF	TGTGCCAGCAGCTTAGGGGGACAGTATAATTCACCCCTCCACTTT
TRBV2	once	TRBJ2-3	TRBD2	CASGKSAGGTDTQYF	TGTGCCAGCGGGAAATCAGCGGGAGGGACAGATACGCAGTATTTT
TRBV7-2	.	TRBJ2-7	TRBD2	CASSPTSGIYEQYF	TGTGCCAGCAGCCCGACTAGCGGGATCTACGAGCAGTACTTC
TRBV6-5	.	TRBJ2-6	.	CASRMNRAGANVLTF	TGTGCCAGCAGAATGAACAGGGCTGGGGCCAACGTCCTGACTTTC
TRBV6-1	.	TRBJ2-3	TRBD1	CASSEGTGGDTQYF	TGTGCCAGCAGTGAAGGGACAGGGGGGGATACGCAGTATTTT
TRBV3-1/TRBV3-2	.	TRBJ1-6	TRBD1	CASSQDSGQGGSPLHF	TGTGCCAGCAGCCAAGATAGTGGACAGGGGGGATCACCCCTCCACTTT
TRBV7-9	.	TRBJ1-2	.	CASSLTRGRGYTF	TGTGCCAGCAGCTTAACCAGGGGACGGGGCTACACCTTC
TRBV5-1	.	TRBJ1-1	TRBD1	CASSPKLTGGSEAFF	TGCGCCAGCAGCCCAAAACTCACAGGGGGGTCTGAAGCTTTCTTT
TRBV19	few	TRBJ1-2	TRBD1	CASSNNRGLYGYTF	TGTGCCAGTAGTAACAACAGGGGGCTTTATGGCTACACCTTC
TRBV27	.	TRBJ1-1	TRBD1	CASSLQTGTDKAFF	TGTGCCAGCAGTCTCCAAACCGGGACAGATAAAGCTTTCTTT
TRBV6-1	.	TRBJ1-1	.	CASSEGRGHTEAFF	TGTGCCAGCAGTGAAGGGCGGGGTCACACTGAAGCTTTCTTT
TRBV7-2	.	TRBJ2-5	TRBD2	CASSLYGFSGGQQETQYF	TGTGCCAGCAGCTTATATGGTTTTAGCGGGGGGCAGCAAGAGACCCAGTACTTC
TRBV30	.	TRBJ2-7	.	CASSRGSPYEQYF	TGTGCCTCCTCGAGGGGGAGCCCCTACGAGCAGTACTTC
TRBV3-1/TRBV3-2	.	TRBJ1-3	.	CASSPEGTLSGNTIYF	TGTGCCAGCAGCCCAGAAGGGACACTCTCTGGAAACACCATATATTTT
TRBV11-2	.	TRBJ2-7	.	CASSTRMGWDEQYF	TGTGCCAGCAGCACCCGTATGGGCTGGGACGAGCAGTACTTC
TRBV7-9	.	TRBJ1-4	TRBD1	CASSSTGSTNEKLFF	TGTGCCAGCAGCTCGACAGGGTCAACTAATGAAAAACTGTTTTTT
TRBV7-2	few	TRBJ1-5	.	CASSSNYQPQHF	TGTGCCAGCAGCTCTAATTATCAGCCCCAGCATTTT
TRBV2	.	TRBJ1-4	.	CASSETAFGEKLFF	TGTGCCAGCAGCGAGACAGCCTTCGGTGAAAAACTGTTTTTT
TRBV15	.	TRBJ1-5	TRBD1	CATSRTGGGQPQHF	TGTGCCACCAGTCGGACAGGGGGGGGTCAGCCCCAGCATTTT
TRBV6-5	.	TRBJ1-1	.	CASRREFSTEAFF	TGTGCCAGCAGGAGAGAGTTTTCCACTGAAGCTTTCTTT
TRBV7-9	.	TRBJ1-5	.	CASSLHGGGGQPQHF	TGTGCCAGCAGCTTACATGGGGGCGGGGGTCAGCCCCAGCATTTT
TRBV27	.	TRBJ1-2	.	CASSLRGAQGYTF	TGTGCCAGCAGTTTGCGGGGGGCGCAGGGCTACACCTTC
TRBV15	.	TRBJ1-2	TRBD1	CATSSTPGQLYGYTF	TGTGCCACCAGCAGCACACCGGGACAGCTCTATGGCTACACCTTC
TRBV27	few	TRBJ1-2	.	CASWEEGSYGYTF	TGTGCCAGCTGGGAAGAAGGGAGCTATGGCTACACCTTC
TRBV19	.	TRBJ2-3	.	CASSIGPGGTDTQYF	TGTGCCAGTAGTATCGGCCCCGGGGGCACAGATACGCAGTATTTT
TRBV6-5	many	TRBJ2-5	.	CASSYSAGLLETQYF	TGTGCCAGCAGTTACAGCGCGGGGTTGCTGGAGACCCAGTACTTC
TRBV24-1	.	TRBJ2-3	.	CATSLRGGYTDTQYF	TGTGCCACCAGTCTTCGCGGAGGTTACACAGATACGCAGTATTTT
TRBV6-5	once	TRBJ1-5	TRBD1	CASSYNTGVGQPQHF	TGTGCCAGCAGTTACAATACAGGGGTAGGCCAGCCCCAGCATTTT
TRBV18	.	TRBJ1-1	.	CASSPRGPEGHTEAFF	TGTGCCAGCTCACCAAGGGGACCGGAGGGCCACACTGAAGCTTTCTTT
TRBV29-1	.	TRBJ2-7	TRBD2	CSVLSGRAYEQYF	TGCAGCGTCCTAAGCGGGAGAGCCTACGAGCAGTACTTC
TRBV5-1	.	TRBJ1-1	TRBD1	CASSWGTGGYDTEAFF	TGCGCCAGCAGCTGGGGGACAGGCGGGTACGACACTGAAGCTTTCTTT
TRBV5-5	.	TRBJ2-3	.	CASSEFLKSTDTQYF	TGTGCCAGCAGTGAGTTTTTAAAGAGCACAGATACGCAGTATTTT
TRBV6-6	.	TRBJ2-1	.	CASSPQGARGSYNEQFF	TGTGCCAGCAGTCCACAAGGGGCGCGGGGCTCCTACAATGAGCAGTTCTTC
TRBV6-6	.	TRBJ2-1	TRBD1	CASSFGQGNEQFF	TGTGCCAGCAGCTTTGGACAGGGGAATGAGCAGTTCTTC
TRBV11-3	.	TRBJ2-5	.	CASSLDRQDPYF	TGTGCCAGCAGCTTAGATCGGCAGGATCCGTACTTC
TRBV19	once	TRBJ2-1	.	CASSTGASTYNEQFF	TGTGCCAGTAGTACAGGGGCCTCGACCTACAATGAGCAGTTCTTC
TRBV10-3	.	TRBJ1-1	.	CAISGGGAVTEAFF	TGTGCCATCAGTGGGGGAGGGGCAGTCACTGAAGCTTTCTTT
TRBV3-1/TRBV3-2	.	TRBJ2-3	.	CASSPPPGPVFTDTQYF	TGTGCCAGCAGCCCCCCTCCAGGGCCGGTCTTCACAGATACGCAGTATTTT
TRBV19	.	TRBJ1-5	TRBD1	CASRETGVNQPQHF	TGTGCCAGTAGAGAGACAGGGGTGAATCAGCCCCAGCATTTT
TRBV27	few	TRBJ1-5	.	CASKLSQPQHF	TGTGCCAGCAAGCTAAGTCAGCCCCAGCATTTT
TRBV4-2	.	TRBJ2-3	TRBD2	CASSQDRSGGPRDTQYF	TGTGCCAGCAGCCAAGATCGCAGCGGGGGGCCAAGAGATACGCAGTATTTT
TRBV28	.	TRBJ1-2	.	CASTLPTANYGYTF	TGTGCCAGCACCCTACCGACAGCTAACTATGGCTACACCTTC
TRBV30	few	TRBJ1-2	.	CAWSTQGRSYGYTF	TGTGCCTGGAGTACCCAGGGCAGATCCTATGGCTACACCTTC
TRBV24-1	.	TRBJ1-1	TRBD1	CATSSDRGSAFF	TGTGCCACCAGCTCCGACAGGGGGTCGGCTTTCTTT
TRBV27	.	TRBJ2-2	.	CASSIRHLPGELFF	TGTGCCAGCAGTATCCGACACCTCCCCGGGGAGCTGTTTTTT
TRBV30	.	TRBJ1-5	.	CAWAAVSNQPQHF	TGTGCCTGGGCTGCGGTGAGCAATCAGCCCCAGCATTTT
TRBV6-5	.	TRBJ2-3	.	CASSYSGRSTDTQYF	TGTGCCAGCAGTTACTCTGGCAGAAGCACAGATACGCAGTATTTT
TRBV24-1	.	TRBJ1-2	.	CATSDRDKYYGYTF	TGTGCCACCAGTGATCGAGACAAGTACTATGGCTACACCTTC
TRBV19	.	TRBJ1-2	.	CASSIDSAGYYGYTF	TGTGCCAGTAGTATAGATTCGGCGGGCTACTATGGCTACACCTTC